This entry lists 7 T cell receptor beta chains sequenced from one sample in a study of T cell responses to AZD1222 COVID-19 vaccine (dated by TCRdb to the early 2020s). The time point label here, explained by the study, means: about 28 days (+/-7) after the second vaccine dose. The library was produced with the immunoSEQ multiplex PCR assay. This immuneACCESS table, as held by TCRdb, lists in-frame sequences with V and J called but not all clones. Of the missing ones, under half trace to an unresolved V gene in checked studies; the others have no known cause. The sample data list around 160,000 clones, and approximately 91% of these were observed just once. Clones ranked in the top ten supply approximately 3.6% of the sample. Sequences were derived from peripheral blood, sampled 28 days after the second AZD1222 dose. Receptors were obtained from an adult who received the AZD1222 COVID-19 vaccine.

The chain couples TRBV7-2 to TRBJ1-3; D is unclear. Deletions cut 3 bases from V and 7 bases from J, with 4 bases between. CDR1 and CDR2 (germline): SGHTA, FQGNSA. The CDR3 covers 11 residues. The CDR3, as DNA: TGTGCCAGCAGCTTTTCGAACACCATATATTTT. It is translated as CASSFSNTIYF.

The genes are TRBV5-4 and TRBJ2-1; possibly TRBD1 or TRBD2 for D (5 bases each). Germline lookup yields CDR1 SGHNT and CDR2 YYREEE (reference sequence). V dropped 3 bases and J dropped 5 bases, with 9 bases sitting between them. The CDR3 is 13 amino acids. CDR3 sequence: CASSSRDHNEQFF. DNA of the CDR3: TGTGCCAGCAGCTCCCGGGACCACAATGAGCAGTTCTTC. The full variable domain, completed using reference TRBV5-4 and TRBJ2-1, is ETGVTQSPTHLIKTRGQQVTLRCSSQSGHNTVSWYQQALGQGPQFIFQYYREEENGRGNFPPRFSGLQFPNYSSELNVNALELDDSALYLCASSSRDHNEQFFGPGTRLTVL.

This clone came up once. The CDR3 reads CAWSVLLGTGPYEQYF. The CDR3 nucleotides read TGTGCCTGGAGTGTATTGCTCGGGACAGGCCCCTACGAGCAGTACTTC. The chain couples TRBV30 to TRBJ2-7; 8 positions agree with TRBD1. The CDR3 has 16 residues. Per germline, CDR1 GTSNPN and CDR2 SVGIG (reference sequence). V trimming: 0 bases; J trimming: 2 bases; junction bases outside the gene matches: 9.

V and J are TRBV19 and TRBJ1-6, with D maybe TRBD1 (5 bases). Trimming stripped 1 base from V and 7 bases from J, with 5 bases between. The CDR3 extends over 13 amino acids. Germline V lookup: CDR1 LNHDA, CDR2 SQIVND (reference sequence). The CDR3 spells CASSIGGNSPLHF. The CDR3 nucleotides read TGTGCCAGTAGTATAGGGGGGAATTCACCCCTCCACTTT.

In the case of this clone: The junction does not match germline at one end; this may be a read error. The chain links TRBV11-3 to TRBJ2-1; D unresolved. The CDR3 is made up of 15 amino acids. Per the germline V gene, CDR1 is SGHNT and CDR2 is YENEEA. CDR3 coding DNA: TGTGCCAGCAGCGTAGATCCAGGCACCTACAATGAGCAGTTCTTC. Protein: CASSVDPGTYNEQFF.

J is TRBJ2-7 and V is TRBV10-1; D unclear. From germline, CDR1 is WNHNN and CDR2 SYGVQD (reference sequence). V gave up 2 bases and J gave up 5 bases, with 10 bases separating them. This CDR3 has 13 amino acids. The CDR3 nucleotides are TGCGCCAGCAGTGAGGTACAGCAGGACGAGCAGTACTTC. Amino acid sequence: CASSEVQQDEQYF.

This clone occurred once. This sequence joins TRBV11-1 and TRBJ2-7; a possible D gene is TRBD2 (5 bases). CDR1 and CDR2 (germline): SGHAT, FQDESV (reference sequence). Deletions cut 4 bases from V and 4 bases from J, with 8 bases between. The CDR3 is made up of 12 amino acids. The CDR3 spells CASSSSGYEQYF. In nucleotides, the CDR3 is TGTGCCAGCAGCTCCTCGGGGTACGAGCAGTACTTC.